The subject of this entry is one T cell receptor beta chain. The antigen remains unidentified. This record comes from a study of a mutant IDH1 vaccine in newly diagnosed glioma. Study details: Earlier treatment was radiotherapy, temozolomide, or both, with most getting both. The week-35 safety follow-up was V12, and the week-47 study end was V13.

Sample time point: week 35, safety follow-up. It was 300 ug of mutant IDH1 20-mer peptide that made up each vaccine dose, given with topical imiquimod. Patients, over weeks 1, 3, 5, 7, 11, 15, 19 and 23, received a total of eight vaccinations. Study-wide points: Seemingly, top peripheral T cell clonotype changes bore no relation to pseudoprogression.

The protocol was immunoSEQ multiplex PCR, while the TCRdb copy is restricted to in-frame clones and leaves out a portion. This sample has some 30,000 clones, with over 65% found just once. V lost 1 base to trimming and J lost 7 bases; unmatched junction nucleotides: 11. The germline CDR1 and CDR2 sequences are SGHAT and FQNNGV. The length of the CDR3 is 17 residues. Sequences were derived from PBMCs, sampled from a glioma patient whose treatment included an IDH1 peptide vaccine. The chain couples TRBV11-2 to TRBJ1-4; 8 bases match TRBD1. The sequence was collected from a woman between 40 and 55 years old with glioma. CDR3 DNA: TGTGCCAGCAGCTTAGGATCGGCAGGGGGCCTGAGTGAAAAACTGTTTTTT. Encoded protein: CASSLGSAGGLSEKLFF.